This TCR beta chain emerged from a study of neurological immune-mediated disorders. The study's findings and limits: Expanded clones shared no CDR3 amino acid sequences across subjects, suggesting private repertoires in all groups.

The team produced cDNA through 5'RACE using 10-nucleotide random UMIs. The output of every sequencing run, over 190 million TCR-beta sequences, came from 15-18 subjects. MiXCR, run by TCRdb on the 5' RACE reads, gives a single entry per CDR3 protein. Found here are about 66,000 distinct CDR3 sequences, roughly 4.8% of them singletons; the top ten hold 6.9%. Trimming removed 7 bases from V and 4 bases from J, with 12 bases in between. Germline V gene lookup returns CDR1 SQVTM and CDR2 ANQGSEA. This CDR3 is built from 12 residues. Preparation of the unsorted libraries drew on 2 million PBMCs stored at -80 C. This clonotype showed up many times. Its antigen is not identified.

J is TRBJ2-3 and V is TRBV29-1; D ambiguous. The TCR originated in a man under 40 with multiple sclerosis. Sequencing input: PBMCs. As DNA, the CDR3 is TGCAGCGCCCTGTTTGGTCCAGATACGCAGTATTTT. Translated: CSALFGPDTQYF.